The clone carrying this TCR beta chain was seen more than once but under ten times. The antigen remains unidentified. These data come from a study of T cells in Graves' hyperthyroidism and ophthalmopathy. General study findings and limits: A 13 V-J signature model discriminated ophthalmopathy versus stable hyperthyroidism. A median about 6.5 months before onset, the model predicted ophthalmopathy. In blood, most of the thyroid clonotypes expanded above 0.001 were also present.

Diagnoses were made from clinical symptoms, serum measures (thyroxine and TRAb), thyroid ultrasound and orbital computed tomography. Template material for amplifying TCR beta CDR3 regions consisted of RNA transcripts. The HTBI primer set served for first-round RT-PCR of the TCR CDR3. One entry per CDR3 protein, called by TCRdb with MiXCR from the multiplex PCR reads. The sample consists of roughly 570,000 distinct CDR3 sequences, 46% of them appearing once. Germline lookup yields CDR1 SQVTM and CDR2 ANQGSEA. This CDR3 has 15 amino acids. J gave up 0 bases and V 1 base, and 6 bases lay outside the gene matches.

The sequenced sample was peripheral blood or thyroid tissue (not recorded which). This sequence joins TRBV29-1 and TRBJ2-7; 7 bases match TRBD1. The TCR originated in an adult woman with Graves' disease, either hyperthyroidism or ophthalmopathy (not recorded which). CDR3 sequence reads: CSVEVGTAFSYEQYF. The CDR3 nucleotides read TGCAGCGTTGAAGTGGGGACAGCCTTCTCCTACGAGCAGTACTTC.